The 20 T cell receptor beta chains reported below all come from one sample, sequenced in a study of beta chain features in type 1 diabetes. Study-wide points: Shorter TCRB CDR3s, moderately but significantly so, marked every one of the four CD4+ subsets in Type 1 diabetes patients.

Antigens of these TCRs are unknown. Of the isolated RNA, all was reverse transcribed, and so the sequenced material was expressed TCRB transcripts. Assay: immunoSEQ multiplex PCR; the TCRdb copy retains only in-frame clones and omits some. The sample has about 150,000 clones, about 7.9% seen once. Material for sequencing was central memory CD4+ T cells from blood. The receptors come from a young man with type 1 diabetes.

There are a few counts of this clone. The chain carries TRBV6-6 and TRBJ2-3, with D possibly TRBD2 on 6 matching bases. Germline assignment: CDR1 MNHNY and CDR2 SVGAGI (reference sequence). This CDR3 is 16 amino acids long. V was trimmed by 2 bases and J by 0 bases, leaving 12 bases between them. CDR3 DNA sequence: TGTGCCAGCAGTTACGACCGGGAGATAAGCACAGATACGCAGTATTTT. It yields the protein CASSYDREISTDTQYF.

The chain uses TRBV6-5 and TRBJ1-1; D is undetermined. The V end was cut by 6 bases, the J end by 6 bases, with 17 bases between. This CDR3 spans 14 amino acids. Germline V gene sequence: CDR1 MNHEY, CDR2 SVGAGI. CDR3 loop: CASSPRERRSEAFF. The CDR3 nucleotides read TGTGCCAGCAGCCCTAGGGAGCGGAGGTCTGAAGCTTTCTTT.

This clone was detected only a few times. The chain is built from TRBV30 and TRBJ1-2; 8 bases are shared with TRBD1. The trim removed 2 bases at V and 7 bases at J, leaving 9 bases unmatched. This CDR3 is 14 amino acids long. CDR1 is GTSNPN and CDR2 is SVGIG in the germline V gene (reference sequence). The CDR3 bases are TGTGCCTGGAGTACGAACAGGGGGTATGGTGGCTACACCTTC. Protein: CAWSTNRGYGGYTF. The complete variable domain, with remaining parts taken from reference TRBV30 and TRBJ1-2, reads SQTIHQWPATLVQPVGSPLSLECTVEGTSNPNLYWYRQAAGRGLQLLFYSVGIGQISSEVPQNLSASRPQDRQFILSSKKLLLSDSGFYLCAWSTNRGYGGYTFGSGTRLTVV.

V and J are TRBV28 and TRBJ1-5; 12 bases map to TRBD1. The J segment lost 6 bases and the V segment lost 5 bases, leaving 8 bases of the junction unmatched. The germline CDR1 and CDR2 sequences are MDHEN and SYDVKM. The CDR3 runs to 16 residues. The CDR3 DNA is TGTGCCAGCAGTAGACAGGGACAGGGGGCGGCTCAGCCCCAGCATTTT. Translation: CASSRQGQGAAQPQHF.

In this sample, this clone turned up a few times. The rearrangement uses TRBV5-6 and TRBJ2-1; tentative D call: TRBD2 (6 bases). The V gene lost 3 bases and the J gene lost 4 bases, with 14 bases spanning the gap. The CDR3 spans 15 residues. CDR1 and CDR2 (germline): SGHDT, YYEEEE. The CDR3 DNA follows: TGTGCCAGCAGCTATGCCCCGGCGGGGTACAATGAGCAGTTCTTC. Amino acid sequence: CASSYAPAGYNEQFF.

The chain has TRBV28 and TRBJ1-1; TRBD1 is a possible D gene (6 bases). Germline CDR1 reads MDHEN; CDR2 reads SYDVKM. This CDR3 spans 15 amino acids. Deletions cut 7 bases from V and 1 base from J, with 16 bases between. CDR3 nucleotides: TGTGCCAGCACCATCTCAGGGGATGGGAACACTGAAGCTTTCTTT. It is translated as CASTISGDGNTEAFF. Full variable domain (outside the CDR3, taken from reference TRBV28 and TRBJ1-1): DVKVTQSSRYLVKRTGEKVFLECVQDMDHENMFWYRQDPGLGLRLIYFSYDVKMKEKGDIPEGYSVSREKKERFSLILESASTNQTSMYLCASTISGDGNTEAFFGQGTRLTVV.

This clone has only a few counts. The chain employs TRBV5-1 and TRBJ2-4; 7 nucleotides align to TRBD1. This CDR3 contains 15 residues. Germline V CDR1 and CDR2: SGHRS, YFSETQ. The J segment lost 3 bases and the V segment lost 1 base, leaving 4 bases of the junction unmatched. CDR3 DNA sequence: TGCGCCAGCAGCTTGACAGGGGCGGACAAAAACATTCAGTACTTC. It specifies CASSLTGADKNIQYF.

The V call is TRBV5-1, the J call TRBJ2-7, with D maybe TRBD1 (6 bases). Germline CDR1 reads SGHRS; CDR2 reads YFSETQ. The CDR3 sequence is 14 residues long. V was pared by 3 bases and J by 3 bases, with 13 bases between. The CDR3 sequence: CASSWFSTGYEQYF. The CDR3 bases are TGCGCCAGCAGCTGGTTCTCGACAGGCTACGAGCAGTACTTC.

This chain joins TRBV30 and TRBJ1-4; D gene ambiguous. The CDR3 spans 12 residues. V was pared by 2 bases and J by 14 bases, with 15 bases between. Germline lookup yields CDR1 GTSNPN and CDR2 SVGIG (reference sequence). The DNA for the CDR3 is TGTGCCTGGAGTCAATTACACAAGAAGCTGTTTTTT. Translated: CAWSQLHKKLFF.

The V gene is TRBV6-1, the J gene TRBJ1-1, with D possibly matching TRBD1 (5 bases). The CDR3 is 14 amino acids. The V end lost 9 bases, the J end lost 0 bases, and 14 bases lay between the germline ends. In germline, CDR1 is MNHNS, CDR2 SASEGT. CDR3 in DNA: TGTGCCAGTGCTACCGGGGGTATGAACACTGAAGCTTTCTTT. It translates to CASATGGMNTEAFF.

This clone has a count of ten or more. J is TRBJ2-1 and V is TRBV11-1; tentatively, D is TRBD1 (5 bases). CDR3 size: 15 residues. Trimming pared 2 bases from V and 8 bases from J, leaving 16 bases between. CDR1 is SGHAT, CDR2 FQDESV, per germline (reference sequence). The CDR3 spells CASSLSGYKSHEQFF. In DNA form, the CDR3 reads TGTGCCAGCAGCTTATCAGGGTATAAGAGCCATGAGCAGTTCTTC.

This clone was observed a handful of times. The chain links TRBV11-2 to TRBJ2-5; 12 positions match TRBD2. The CDR3 is 16 amino acids. The germline gives CDR1 SGHAT, CDR2 FQNNGV. Unmatched junction bases numbered 13, after V lost 7 bases and J lost 7 bases. CDR3: CASTRTSGVQIGTQYF. The CDR3 region has the DNA TGTGCCAGCACCCGGACTAGCGGGGTTCAAATCGGGACCCAGTACTTC.

This sequence joins TRBV29-1 and TRBJ2-5; TRBD2 agrees at 8 bases. V dropped 6 bases and J dropped 1; count of bases not matched to a gene: 7. The length of the CDR3 is 14 residues. CDR1 and CDR2 (germline): SQVTM, ANQGSEA. CDR3 DNA: TGCAGCGTCGGACCAACTAGCGGCCAAGAGACCCAGTACTTC. Amino acids: CSVGPTSGQETQYF. The full variable domain, in which reference TRBV29-1 and TRBJ2-5 provide the parts outside the CDR3, is SAVISQKPSRDICQRGTSLTIQCQVDSQVTMMFWYRQQPGQSLTLIATANQGSEATYESGFVIDKFPISRPNLTFSTLTVSNMSPEDSSIYLCSVGPTSGQETQYFGPGTRLLVL.

This clone was found a few times. This chain uses TRBV13 with TRBJ1-1; 10 bases agree with TRBD1. The CDR3 contains 14 residues. CDR1 and CDR2 (germline): PRHDT, FYEKMQ (reference sequence). V trimming: 8 bases; J trimming: 5 bases; junction bases outside the gene matches: 8. CDR3: CASLRQGARTEAFF. The DNA of the CDR3 is TGTGCCAGCCTCCGACAGGGGGCAAGGACTGAAGCTTTCTTT.

Concerning this clone: A read error is possible here, since a much larger clone lies one base away. The V and J genes are TRBV23-1 and TRBJ1-1; D perhaps matches TRBD1 (5 bases). TRBV23-1 is annotated as an ORF whose role is uncertain. Trimming pared 1 base from V and 3 bases from J, leaving 15 bases between. The CDR3 has 16 residues. CDR3 region: CASSQCSKGRDTEAFF. The CDR3 DNA sequence: TGCGCCAGCAGTCAATGTTCCAAGGGGCGCGACACTGAAGCTTTCTTT.

This clone was seen only a few times. The chain carries TRBV15 and TRBJ2-2; D may be TRBD1 (5 bases). The CDR3 has 14 residues. From germline, CDR1 is LNHNV and CDR2 YYDKDF (reference sequence). V lost 5 bases, J lost 2 bases, and 9 bases lay in between. The CDR3 region is CATSGQGNTGELFF. CDR3 sequence (DNA): TGTGCCACCAGCGGGCAGGGAAACACCGGGGAGCTGTTTTTT. Complete variable domain (other parts from reference TRBV15 and TRBJ2-2): DAMVIQNPRYQVTQFGKPVTLSCSQTLNHNVMYWYQQKSSQAPKLLFHYYDKDFNNEADTPDNFQSRRPNTSFCFLDIRSPGLGDTAMYLCATSGQGNTGELFFGEGSRLTVL.

There are a few counts of this clone. The genes are TRBV21-1 and TRBJ2-5; the DNA was not used to check the table's D call, TRBD1. TRBV21-1 is assigned pseudogene status. The CDR3 has 17 residues. CDR3 coding DNA: TGTGCCAGCAGCCCGAAAGGGACAGGGGTAAACCAAGAGACCCAGTACTTC. This encodes CASSPKGTGVNQETQYF.

The table lists this clone with a few counts. CDR3: CASRRTGGGEQFF. The CDR3 nucleotides read TGTGCCAGCAGACGCACGGGGGGTGGTGAGCAGTTCTTC. The V gene is TRBV6-1, the J gene TRBJ2-1; 7 bases agree with TRBD2. Germline CDR1 MNHNS, CDR2 SASEGT. The V gene end was trimmed by 6 bases and the J gene end by 9 bases; junction bases not matched to a gene: 8. This CDR3 contains 13 residues.

This chain uses TRBV19 with TRBJ2-3; D call uncertain. This CDR3 is 13 amino acids long. Trimming cost V 0 bases and J 7 bases, with 8 bases left between them. The germline CDR1 and CDR2 sequences are LNHDA and SQIVND (reference sequence). The DNA for the CDR3 is TGTGCCAGTAGTATAGAAGGCAGGAATACGCAGTATTTT. It specifies CASSIEGRNTQYF.

This clone turned up a few times. The chain links TRBV28 to TRBJ2-6; D is possibly TRBD1 (5 bases). CDR1 and CDR2 from the germline V gene are MDHEN and SYDVKM. Trimming removed 11 bases from V and 0 bases from J, with 11 bases in between. The CDR3 has 14 amino acids. CDR3 DNA sequence: TGTGCCCATAGACAGCGCTCTGGGGCCAACGTCCTGACTTTC. Protein: CAHRQRSGANVLTF.